This T cell receptor (beta chain) is drawn from a study of radiotherapy plus CTLA-4 blockade in lung cancer. Whole-study results and caveats: Radiotherapy with ipilimumab was followed by blood expansion of tumor-derived clones.

Comment on this clone: Its antigen is undetermined.

Only in-frame clones appear in the TCRdb table, and some are missing; sequencing was by immunoSEQ multiplex PCR. Of around 70,000 clones detected, 87% appear once; the ten largest clones hold 40% to 45%. Trimming cost V 10 bases and J 1 base, with 17 bases left between them. The CDR3 runs to 14 residues. Per the germline V gene, CDR1 is SEHNR and CDR2 is FQNEAQ (reference sequence). Sequenced material: peripheral blood, taken from a patient treated with radiotherapy plus ipilimumab. The J gene is TRBJ2-7, the V gene TRBV7-9; perhaps TRBD1 as D (6 bases). The sequence was obtained from a human donor with non-small cell lung cancer that progressed on radiotherapy plus ipilimumab. DNA for the CDR3: TGTGCCATAAATGGGGCAGGGGATTCCTACGAGCAGTACTTC. It codes for CAINGAGDSYEQYF.